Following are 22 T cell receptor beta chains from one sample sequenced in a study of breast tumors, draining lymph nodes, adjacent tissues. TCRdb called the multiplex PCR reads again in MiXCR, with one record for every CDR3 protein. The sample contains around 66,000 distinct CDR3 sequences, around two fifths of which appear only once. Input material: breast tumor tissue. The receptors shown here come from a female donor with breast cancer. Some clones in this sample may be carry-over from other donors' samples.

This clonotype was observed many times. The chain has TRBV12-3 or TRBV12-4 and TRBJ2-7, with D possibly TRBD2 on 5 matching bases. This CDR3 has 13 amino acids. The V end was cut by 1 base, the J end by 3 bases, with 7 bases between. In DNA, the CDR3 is TGTGCCAGCAGTTTAGGGACTCTCTACGAGCAGTACTTC. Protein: CASSLGTLYEQYF.

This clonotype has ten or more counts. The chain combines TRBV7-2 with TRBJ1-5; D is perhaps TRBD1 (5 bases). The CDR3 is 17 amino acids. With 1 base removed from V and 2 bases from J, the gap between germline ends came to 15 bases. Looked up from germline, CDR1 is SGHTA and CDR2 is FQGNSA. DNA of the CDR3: TGTGCCAGCAGCTTAGGGGGGATCTACCGGGGCAATCAGCCCCAGCATTTT. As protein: CASSLGGIYRGNQPQHF.

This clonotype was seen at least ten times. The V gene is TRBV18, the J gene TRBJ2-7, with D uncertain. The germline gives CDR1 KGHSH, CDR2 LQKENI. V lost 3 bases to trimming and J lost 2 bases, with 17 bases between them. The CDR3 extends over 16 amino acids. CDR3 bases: TGTGCCAGCTCACCGGGTAGTTGGACGGTGACCTACGAGCAGTACTTC. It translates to CASSPGSWTVTYEQYF. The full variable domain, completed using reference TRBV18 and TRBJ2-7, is NAGVMQNPRHLVRRRGQEARLRCSPMKGHSHVYWYRQLPEEGLKFMVYLQKENIIDESGMPKERFSAEFPKEGPSILRIQQVVRGDSAAYFCASSPGSWTVTYEQYFGPGTRLTVT.

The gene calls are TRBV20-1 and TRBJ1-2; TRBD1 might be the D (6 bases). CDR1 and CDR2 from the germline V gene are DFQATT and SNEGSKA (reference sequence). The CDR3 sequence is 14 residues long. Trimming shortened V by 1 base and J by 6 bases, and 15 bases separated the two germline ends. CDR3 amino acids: CSARVPGDGNGYTF. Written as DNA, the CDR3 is TGCAGTGCTAGAGTGCCAGGGGACGGGAATGGCTACACCTTC.

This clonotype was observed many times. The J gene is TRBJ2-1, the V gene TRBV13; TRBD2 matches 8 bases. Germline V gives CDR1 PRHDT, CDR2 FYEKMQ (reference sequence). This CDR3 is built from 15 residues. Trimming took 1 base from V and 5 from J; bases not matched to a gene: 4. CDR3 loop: CASSLVGGVDNEQFF. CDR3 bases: TGTGCCAGCAGCTTAGTCGGGGGGGTTGACAATGAGCAGTTCTTC.

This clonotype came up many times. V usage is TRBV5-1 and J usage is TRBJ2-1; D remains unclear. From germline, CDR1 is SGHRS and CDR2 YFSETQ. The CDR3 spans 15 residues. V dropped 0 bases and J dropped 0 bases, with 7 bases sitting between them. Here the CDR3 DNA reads TGCGCCAGCAGCTTGGGGGCCAGCTCCTACAATGAGCAGTTCTTC. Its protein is CASSLGASSYNEQFF. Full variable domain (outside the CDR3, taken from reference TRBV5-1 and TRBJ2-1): KAGVTQTPRYLIKTRGQQVTLSCSPISGHRSVSWYQQTPGQGLQFLFEYFSETQRNKGNFPGRFSGRQFSNSRSEMNVSTLELGDSALYLCASSLGASSYNEQFFGPGTRLTVL.

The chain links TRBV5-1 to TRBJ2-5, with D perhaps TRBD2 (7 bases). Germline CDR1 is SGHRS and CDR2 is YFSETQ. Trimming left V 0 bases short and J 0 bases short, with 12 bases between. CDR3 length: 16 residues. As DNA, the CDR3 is TGCGCCAGCAGCTTGGCCAGGGGAGGGGACCAAGAGACCCAGTACTTC. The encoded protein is CASSLARGGDQETQYF.

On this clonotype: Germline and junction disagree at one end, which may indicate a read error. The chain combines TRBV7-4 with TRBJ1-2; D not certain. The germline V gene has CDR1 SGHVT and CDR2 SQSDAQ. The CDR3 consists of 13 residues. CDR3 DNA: TGTGCCAGCAGCTTAGGGCAGAACTATGGCTATACCTTC. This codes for CASSLGQNYGYTF.

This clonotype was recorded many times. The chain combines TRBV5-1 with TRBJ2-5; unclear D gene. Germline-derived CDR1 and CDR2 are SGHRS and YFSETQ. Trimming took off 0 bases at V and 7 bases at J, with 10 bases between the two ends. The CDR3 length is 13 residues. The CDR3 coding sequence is TGCGCCAGCAGCTTGGACAGTTCGGGGACCCAGTACTTC. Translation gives CASSLDSSGTQYF.

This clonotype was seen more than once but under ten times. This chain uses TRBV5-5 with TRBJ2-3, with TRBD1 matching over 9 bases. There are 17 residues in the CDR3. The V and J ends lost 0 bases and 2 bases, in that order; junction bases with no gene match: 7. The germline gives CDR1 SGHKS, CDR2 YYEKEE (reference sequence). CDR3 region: CASSLDTTGGATDTQYF. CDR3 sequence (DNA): TGTGCCAGCAGCTTGGACACGACAGGGGGAGCCACAGATACGCAGTATTTT. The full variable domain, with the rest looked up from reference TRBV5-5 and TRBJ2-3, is DAGVTQSPTHLIKTRGQQVTLRCSPISGHKSVSWYQQVLGQGPQFIFQYYEKEERGRGNFPDRFSARQFPNYSSELNVNALLLGDSALYLCASSLDTTGGATDTQYFGPGTRLTVL.

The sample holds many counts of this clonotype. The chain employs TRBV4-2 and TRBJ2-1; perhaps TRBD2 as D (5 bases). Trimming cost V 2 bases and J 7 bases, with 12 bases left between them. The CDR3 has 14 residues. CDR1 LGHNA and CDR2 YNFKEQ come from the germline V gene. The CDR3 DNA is TGTGCCAGCAGCCAAACCTATAGAGGGAATGAGCAGTTCTTC. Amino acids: CASSQTYRGNEQFF.

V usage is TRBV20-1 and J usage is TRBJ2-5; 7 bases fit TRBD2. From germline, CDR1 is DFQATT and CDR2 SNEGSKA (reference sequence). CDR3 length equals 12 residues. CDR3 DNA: TGCAATGTGGCGGGAGTGAGAGAAACCCAGTACTTC. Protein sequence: CNVAGVRETQYF.

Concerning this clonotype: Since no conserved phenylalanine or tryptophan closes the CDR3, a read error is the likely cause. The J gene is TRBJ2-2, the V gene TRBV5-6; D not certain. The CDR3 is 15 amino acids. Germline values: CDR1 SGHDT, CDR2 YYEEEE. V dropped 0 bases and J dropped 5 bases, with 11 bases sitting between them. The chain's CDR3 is CASSLGASLTGELFL. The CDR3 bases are TGTGCCAGCAGCTTGGGGGCCAGCCTAACCGGGGAGCTGTTTCTT.

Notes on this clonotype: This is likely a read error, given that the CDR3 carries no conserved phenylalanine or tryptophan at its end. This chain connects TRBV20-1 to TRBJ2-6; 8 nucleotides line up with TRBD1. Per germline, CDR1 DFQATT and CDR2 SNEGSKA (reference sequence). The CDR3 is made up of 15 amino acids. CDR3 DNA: TGCAGTGCTAGAGGGTTCACGACAGGGGCGAACGTCCTGACTTCC. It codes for CSARGFTTGANVLTS.

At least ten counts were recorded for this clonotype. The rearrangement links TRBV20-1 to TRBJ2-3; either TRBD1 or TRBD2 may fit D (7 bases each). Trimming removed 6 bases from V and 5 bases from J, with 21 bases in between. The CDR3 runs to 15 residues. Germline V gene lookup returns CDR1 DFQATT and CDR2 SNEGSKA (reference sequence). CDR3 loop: CSARKQGGVLDTQYF. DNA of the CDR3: TGCAGTGCGAGAAAGCAGGGGGGGGTTTTAGATACGCAGTATTTT.

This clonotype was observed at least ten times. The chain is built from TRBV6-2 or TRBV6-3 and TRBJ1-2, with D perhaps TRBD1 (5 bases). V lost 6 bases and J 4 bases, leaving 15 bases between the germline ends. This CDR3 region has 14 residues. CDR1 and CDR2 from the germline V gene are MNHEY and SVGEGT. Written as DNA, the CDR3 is TGTGCCAGCAGCCCCGGGGGATTTCCCTATGGCTACACCTTC. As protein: CASSPGGFPYGYTF.

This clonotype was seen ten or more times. The CDR3: CASSPLPGWGSNSPLHF. The CDR3 bases are TGTGCCAGCTCACCCCTCCCGGGGTGGGGGTCTAATTCACCCCTCCACTTT. The rearrangement joins TRBV18 to TRBJ1-6, with D possibly TRBD1 on 5 matching bases. The ends were cut back, 3 bases at V and 6 bases at J, with 18 bases in the middle. The CDR3 sequence is 17 residues long. Germline values: CDR1 KGHSH, CDR2 LQKENI.

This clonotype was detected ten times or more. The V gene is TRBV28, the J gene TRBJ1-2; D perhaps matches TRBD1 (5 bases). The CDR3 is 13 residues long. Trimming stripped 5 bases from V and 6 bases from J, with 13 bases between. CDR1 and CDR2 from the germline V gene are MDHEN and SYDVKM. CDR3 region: CASSAGGIDGYTF. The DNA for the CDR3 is TGTGCCAGCAGTGCCGGGGGTATCGATGGCTACACCTTC.

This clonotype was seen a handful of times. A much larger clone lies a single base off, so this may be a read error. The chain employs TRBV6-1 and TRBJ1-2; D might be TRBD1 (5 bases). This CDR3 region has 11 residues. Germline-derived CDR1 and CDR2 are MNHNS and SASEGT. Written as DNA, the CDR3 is TGTGCCAGCAGGGGACCCGTCGGCTACGCCTTC. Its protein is CASRGPVGYAF.

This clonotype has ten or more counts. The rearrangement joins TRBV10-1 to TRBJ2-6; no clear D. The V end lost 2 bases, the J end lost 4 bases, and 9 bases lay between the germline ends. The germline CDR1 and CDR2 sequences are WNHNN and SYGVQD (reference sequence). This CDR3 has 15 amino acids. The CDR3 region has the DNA TGCGCCAGCAGTGAGAGGTCGACCGGGGCCAACGTCCTGACTTTC. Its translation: CASSERSTGANVLTF.

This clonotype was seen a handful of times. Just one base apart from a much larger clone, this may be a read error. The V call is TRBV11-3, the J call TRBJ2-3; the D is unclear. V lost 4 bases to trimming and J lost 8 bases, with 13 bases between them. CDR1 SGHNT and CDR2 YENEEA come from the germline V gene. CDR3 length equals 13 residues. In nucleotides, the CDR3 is TGTGCCAGCAGCTGGAAAGCAGGCGCTACGCAGTATTTT. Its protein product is CASSWKAGATQYF.

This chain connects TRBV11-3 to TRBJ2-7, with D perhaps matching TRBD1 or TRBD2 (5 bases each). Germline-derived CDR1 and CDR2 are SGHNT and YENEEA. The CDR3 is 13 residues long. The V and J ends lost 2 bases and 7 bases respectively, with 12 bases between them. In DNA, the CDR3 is TGTGCCAGCAGCTTAACGGTAGGGGAGGAGCAGTACTTC. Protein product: CASSLTVGEEQYF.